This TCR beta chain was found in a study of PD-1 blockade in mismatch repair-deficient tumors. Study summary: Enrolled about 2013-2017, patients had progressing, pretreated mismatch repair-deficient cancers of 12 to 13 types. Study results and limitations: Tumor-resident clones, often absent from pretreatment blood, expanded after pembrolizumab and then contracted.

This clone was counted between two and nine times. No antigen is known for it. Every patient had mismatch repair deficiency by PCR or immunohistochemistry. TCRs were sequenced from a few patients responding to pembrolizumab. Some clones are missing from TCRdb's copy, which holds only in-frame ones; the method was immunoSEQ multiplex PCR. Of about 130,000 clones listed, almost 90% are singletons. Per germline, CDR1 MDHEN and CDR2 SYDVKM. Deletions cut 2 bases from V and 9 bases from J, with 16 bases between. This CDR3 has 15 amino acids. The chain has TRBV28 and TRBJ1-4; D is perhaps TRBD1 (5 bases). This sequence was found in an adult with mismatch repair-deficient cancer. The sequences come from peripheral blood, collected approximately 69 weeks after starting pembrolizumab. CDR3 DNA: TGTGCCAGCAGTTTACTTAATCCGCAGGGCCAAAAACTGTTTTTT. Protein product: CASSLLNPQGQKLFF.